This T cell receptor beta chain was sequenced during a study of T-cell memory formation after mild COVID-19. The CDR3 extends over 14 amino acids. Per germline, CDR1 LNHDA and CDR2 SQIVND (reference sequence). V lost 5 bases and J 2 bases, leaving 13 bases between the germline ends. Using its own MiXCR run on the 5' RACE reads, TCRdb lists one record per CDR3 protein. The table shows some 6,800 distinct CDR3 sequences, with 58% occurring only once. The source material was PBMCs or a T cell subset sorted from them (not recorded which). This receptor was taken from an adult who had mild COVID-19 (a few samples of this study predate the infection). Cell type and time point are not known. This chain links TRBV19 with TRBJ2-7; perhaps TRBD1 as D (6 bases). This CDR3 is CASSLQDRPYEQYF. In DNA form, the CDR3 reads TGTGCCAGTAGTCTACAAGACAGGCCCTACGAGCAGTACTTC.